This entry concerns a single T cell receptor (beta chain). This clonotype was detected only a few times. What antigen it recognizes has not been identified. Nothing much larger sits one base from this clone, and base qualities are not available. This entry comes from a study of regulatory T cells in long-lasting Graves disease (dated by TCRdb to 2020 to 2022). Turning to the overall study: Antithyroid drugs had been taken for less than 3 months by newly diagnosed Graves' disease patients. TCR sequencing covered roughly 13 persistent and about 20 newly diagnosed Graves' disease patients, 33 samples in total. The study took place in China and was registered as a clinical trial. This study used TCR sequencing and RNA sequencing of peripheral blood to compare persistent Graves' disease patients against newly diagnosed Graves' disease patients. General study outcomes and caveats: The study examined only peripheral blood because the primary lesion, thyroid tissue, could not be accessed. Persistent Graves' disease patients showed lower TCR Shannon entropy and fewer highly expanded clones than newly diagnosed patients, suggesting clonal expansion. Persistent patients shared more public clonotypes among themselves (around 2,500) than newly diagnosed patients did (more than 850). As a limitation, the authors acknowledged that the small sample size may reduce accuracy. Sequencing and analysis were restricted to the TCR beta chain. Persistent disease showed preferential use of TRBV28, TRBJ1-2 and TRBJ2-5, whereas newly diagnosed disease favored TRBV20-1 and TRBJ2-1.

The CDR1 and CDR2 encoded by the germline V gene (reference sequence) are LNHDA and SQIVND. There are 14 amino acids in the CDR3, from cysteine to phenylalanine inclusive. Just CDR3 DNA is preserved here, 42 bases in frame from base 1. V has 6 bases trimmed and J has 1 base trimmed; junction bases matching no gene number 1. The meaning of the sample's time point label: newly diagnosed GD, antithyroid drugs for less than 3 months. For both TCR sequencing and RNA sequencing, RNA was extracted from PBMCs using TRIzol. Graves' disease was diagnosed according to American Thyroid Association guidelines. Recruitment of patients was carried out at an endocrinology department in Xi'an, China. Each patient gave about 9.1 milliliters of peripheral blood, collected in an EDTA anticoagulant tube. Ficoll Paque Plus density gradient separation was used to isolate PBMCs, and no additional T cell sorting was done. An Agilent 2100 Bioanalyzer and agarose gel were used to assess RNA quality, and a NanoDrop 2000 was used to measure RNA concentration.

The receptor library was made with multiplex PCR. The run used an Illumina HiSeq 4000. CDR3 regions were amplified by Arm-PCR with iRepertoire HTBI primers to construct TCR beta libraries. Before sequencing, the PCR products underwent gel purification. Processing in the source paper ran as follows. Gene usage analysis of CDR3 amino acid clonotypes used the 55 to 65 TRBV and 12 to 15 TRBJ segments found across samples. COPE and FqMerger were used to merge the filtered high-quality paired reads into contigs. BLAST was used to align contigs to IMGT TRBV, TRBD and TRBJ reference genes, and CDR3 was defined according to IMGT. Any clonotype with a frequency above 0.1% was counted as a highly expanded clone. Shannon entropy served as the measure of repertoire diversity, while the Gini coefficient captured V-J evenness. Clonotypes shared by more than one individual were considered public. Using fastp trimming at Q25 and MiXCR clonotype assembly, TCRdb reanalyzed the public sequencing data and kept in-frame beta chains. Rows merge per CDR3 protein into single entries with the most common DNA and genes. For this entry, the V and J calls and clone size follow TCRdb and not the study's own pipeline. The sample table holds around 400,000 distinct CDR3 sequences, of which about 16% were seen once. Of the sample, about a fifth falls within the top ten clones.

The chain couples TRBV19 to TRBJ2-2, with TRBD1 identical over 8 junction bases. The TCR sequence derives from a female donor with Graves disease. The starting material was peripheral blood mononuclear cells (PBMCs), obtained at new diagnosis, from a patient treated with antithyroid drugs. The DNA reads as follows: TGTGCCAGTAGGGACAGGGTGAACACCGGGGAGCTGTTTTTT. Its amino acids are CASRDRVNTGELFF.